This is a list of T cell receptor beta chains from one sample in a study of blood T cell repertoires in COVID-19. TCRdb keeps only in-frame clones here, not all; method: immunoSEQ multiplex PCR. This table holds about 110,000 clones, roughly 83% found once. Sequencing was carried out using peripheral blood. The receptor source for this set is a woman aged 60-75 years with acute or convalescent COVID-19. Both conserved end residues are trimmed from each CDR3. Each record gives: V gene, D gene, CDR3 length, CDR3 protein. D genes are given only for firm matches.

v_gene: TRBV5-1
d_gene: -
len: 12
CDR3aa: ASSLEASGGKQY

v_gene: TRBV7-7
d_gene: -
len: 13
CDR3aa: ASSLVAGSQEKLF

v_gene: TRBV7-9
d_gene: TRBD1
len: 13
CDR3aa: ASSTGTGKNNEQF

v_gene: TRBV3-1/TRBV3-2
d_gene: TRBD1
len: 11
CDR3aa: ASSWTGGDEQY

v_gene: TRBV3-1/TRBV3-2
d_gene: TRBD1
len: 11
CDR3aa: ASSSQGRTEAF

v_gene: TRBV16
d_gene: -
len: 11
CDR3aa: ASSQEGLRGYT

v_gene: TRBV7-9
d_gene: -
len: 11
CDR3aa: ASGVGGSYEQY

v_gene: TRBV3-1/TRBV3-2
d_gene: -
len: 13
CDR3aa: ASSGTPERIGELF

v_gene: TRBV7-9
d_gene: -
len: 10
CDR3aa: ASRHMNTEAF

v_gene: TRBV9
d_gene: -
len: 14
CDR3aa: ASSVLAGSSTDTQY

v_gene: TRBV28
d_gene: TRBD1
len: 18
CDR3aa: ASSSPGRGQGASGANVLT

v_gene: TRBV28
d_gene: -
len: 10
CDR3aa: ASTNRVNEQY

v_gene: TRBV9
d_gene: -
len: 12
CDR3aa: ASAVGGAGSPLH